Below, 31 T cell receptor beta chains from the same sample are listed, as sequenced in a study of blood T cell repertoires in COVID-19 (dated by TCRdb to 2018 to 2021). The library was made by the immunoSEQ multiplex PCR assay. TCRdb's version of the immuneACCESS table is confined to in-frame rearrangements and falls short of the full clone set. An unresolved V gene accounts for under half of the shortfall where checked; the remainder is of unknown origin. The sample table contains about 250,000 clones; only one count was recorded for 80% to 90% of them. The top ten constitute around 2% of the sample. Sequences were obtained from PBMCs or T cells enriched from blood (not recorded which). The origin of the receptors is a woman between 18 and 29 years old who had recovered from COVID-19.

The chain combines TRBV7-9 with TRBJ1-1; 8 nucleotides line up with TRBD1. The CDR3 is 15 residues long. Germline CDR1 is SEHNR and CDR2 is FQNEAQ (reference sequence). Trimming took 1 base from V and 5 from J; bases not matched to a gene: 6. CDR3 region: CASSLERTGNTEAFF. CDR3 bases: TGTGCCAGCAGCTTAGAGAGGACAGGGAATACTGAAGCTTTCTTT.

The V call is TRBV9, the J call TRBJ1-1, with a weak D call TRBD1 (6 bases). Per the germline V gene, CDR1 is SGDLS and CDR2 is YYNGEE. This CDR3 has 16 residues. The V gene lost 2 bases and the J gene lost 2 bases, with 16 bases spanning the gap. CDR3 DNA: TGTGCCAGCAGCGTTGGTCCGGCAGGGGAAAACACTGAAGCTTTCTTT. It codes for CASSVGPAGENTEAFF.

The table lists this clone with a count of one. V and J are TRBV5-8 and TRBJ1-4; 8 bases are shared with TRBD1. The CDR3 is 17 residues long. V trimming: 1 base; J trimming: 0 bases; junction bases outside the gene matches: 5. Germline loops: CDR1 SGHTS, CDR2 YDEGEE. The CDR3 DNA reads TGTGCCAGCAGCTTGAGGACAGGGATTTCAACTAATGAAAAACTGTTTTTT. Its protein is CASSLRTGISTNEKLFF.

The chain recombines TRBV5-1 with TRBJ2-2; a weak D match, TRBD2 (6 bases). The CDR3 consists of 15 residues. V was shortened by 6 bases and J by 4 bases, with 16 bases between the two germline ends. Germline assignment: CDR1 SGHRS and CDR2 YFSETQ. The CDR3 loop is CASTKPGVGTGELFF. The CDR3 nucleotides read TGCGCCAGCACCAAACCGGGGGTTGGCACCGGGGAGCTGTTTTTT.

This clone was counted a single time. V is TRBV28 and J is TRBJ1-5; 8 bases are a match to TRBD1. Trimming took 8 bases from V and 5 from J; bases not matched to a gene: 5. Germline V gene data show CDR1 as MDHEN and CDR2 as SYDVKM. This CDR3 is 13 amino acids long. The CDR3 sequence: CASGRGRDQPQHF. The CDR3 bases are TGTGCCAGCGGCAGGGGGCGGGATCAGCCCCAGCATTTT.

This chain links TRBV12-5 with TRBJ1-2; TRBD1 might be the D (6 bases). The CDR3 covers 14 residues. The V end lost 6 bases, the J end lost 4 bases, and 15 bases lay between the germline ends. The germline CDR1 and CDR2 sequences are LGHNT and FRNRAP. CDR3 sequence reads: CASGKQGGGYGYTF. The DNA for the CDR3 is TGTGCTAGTGGCAAACAGGGCGGTGGCTATGGCTACACCTTC. Full variable domain (rest looked up from reference TRBV12-5 and TRBJ1-2): DARVTQTPRHKVTEMGQEVTMRCQPILGHNTVFWYRQTMMQGLELLAYFRNRAPLDDSGMPKDRFSAEMPDATLATLKIQPSEPRDSAVYFCASGKQGGGYGYTFGSGTRLTVV.

V gene TRBV6-5 combines with J gene TRBJ2-1; TRBD2 aligns across 7 bases. In germline, CDR1 is MNHEY, CDR2 SVGAGI. This CDR3 spans 14 amino acids. Trimming removed 7 bases from V and 4 bases from J; junction bases left unmatched: 7. DNA for the CDR3: TGTGCCAGCAAACTAGCGTCAGTATACAATGAGCAGTTCTTC. Translation: CASKLASVYNEQFF.

V gene TRBV11-2 combines with J gene TRBJ1-4, with 9 nucleotides matching TRBD1. Trimming took 5 bases from V and 7 from J; bases not matched to a gene: 8. Germline V gene data show CDR1 as SGHAT and CDR2 as FQNNGV. The CDR3 runs 15 residues. This chain's CDR3 is CASSPTQGASEKLFF. In DNA, the CDR3 is TGTGCCAGCAGCCCAACACAGGGGGCTAGTGAAAAACTGTTTTTT.

The V gene is TRBV5-8, the J gene TRBJ2-3, with D unclear. Deletions cut 1 base from V and 2 bases from J, with 11 bases between. The CDR3 has 15 amino acids. Germline V CDR1 and CDR2: SGHTS, YDEGEE. CDR3 loop: CASSLLPRNTDTQYF. The DNA for the CDR3 is TGTGCCAGCAGCTTGCTTCCCAGGAACACAGATACGCAGTATTTT.

The chain recombines TRBV5-8 with TRBJ1-2; D possibly corresponds to TRBD1 (5 bases). Germline lookup yields CDR1 SGHTS and CDR2 YDEGEE. Trimming cost V 0 bases and J 3 bases, with 9 bases left between them. CDR3 length: 14 amino acids. The CDR3 spells CASSLEWGDYGYTF. The CDR3 DNA reads as TGTGCCAGCAGCTTGGAGTGGGGGGACTATGGCTACACCTTC.

For the CDR3, the DNA is TGTGCCAGCAGCCGAACTCAGGGCCGCAATCAGCCCCAGCATTTT. It encodes CASSRTQGRNQPQHF. The rearrangement uses TRBV3-1 (or the pseudogene TRBV3-2) and TRBJ1-5, with a possible D match to TRBD1 (5 bases). V was shortened by 4 bases and J by 2 bases, with 12 bases between the two germline ends. Germline V lookup: CDR1 LGHDT, CDR2 YNNKEL (reference sequence). CDR3 length equals 15 residues.

This chain connects TRBV11-1 to TRBJ1-1, with TRBD1 matching over 9 bases. Germline loops: CDR1 SGHAT, CDR2 FQDESV (reference sequence). This CDR3 is 13 amino acids long. The ends lost 5 bases at V and 3 bases at J; junction bases unmatched: 1. This CDR3 is CASSRDRDTEAFF. The CDR3 bases are TGTGCCAGCAGCCGGGACAGGGACACTGAAGCTTTCTTT.

The V gene is TRBV3-1 (or the pseudogene TRBV3-2), the J gene TRBJ2-2; D ambiguous. V gave up 4 bases and J gave up 6 bases, with 12 bases separating them. Germline V gene data show CDR1 as LGHDT and CDR2 as YNNKEL (reference sequence). This CDR3 is 14 amino acids long. The CDR3 bases are TGTGCCAGCAGCCCGGGTACTGAGCCCGGGGAGCTGTTTTTT. Encoded protein: CASSPGTEPGELFF.

The J gene is TRBJ1-1, the V gene TRBV6-5; D not resolved. The germline V gene has CDR1 MNHEY and CDR2 SVGAGI. V gave up 4 bases and J gave up 4 bases, with 10 bases separating them. CDR3 length: 13 amino acids. CDR3 region: CASSFTLSTEAFF. The CDR3, as DNA: TGTGCCAGCAGTTTCACCCTGAGCACTGAAGCTTTCTTT.

The rearrangement links TRBV10-3 to TRBJ1-1, with D tentatively TRBD1 (5 bases). The length of the CDR3 is 13 residues. V was trimmed by 6 bases and J by 0 bases, leaving 8 bases between them. Germline V gene sequence: CDR1 ENHRY, CDR2 SYGVKD. This CDR3 is CAIRTDMNTEAFF. The DNA of the CDR3 is TGTGCCATCAGGACAGACATGAACACTGAAGCTTTCTTT.

J is TRBJ1-6 and V is TRBV7-3; D is perhaps TRBD1 (5 bases). Germline V gene sequence: CDR1 SGHTA, CDR2 FQGTGA. With 5 bases removed from V and 10 bases from J, the gap between germline ends came to 12 bases. CDR3 length: 13 residues. CDR3 in amino acids: CASSPGLGSPLHF. The DNA for the CDR3 is TGTGCCAGCAGCCCAGGGCTTGGATCACCCCTCCACTTT.

V and J are TRBV7-8 and TRBJ1-1, with 8 bases matching TRBD1. The ends lost 5 bases at V and 4 bases at J; junction bases unmatched: 6. CDR1 is SGHVS, CDR2 FQNEAQ, per germline. The CDR3 sequence is 14 residues long. This CDR3 is CASSLIQGGTEAFF. CDR3 nucleotides: TGTGCCAGCAGCCTCATACAGGGGGGCACTGAAGCTTTCTTT.

The chain is built from TRBV10-3 and TRBJ1-1; D is possibly TRBD1 (5 bases). In germline, CDR1 is ENHRY, CDR2 SYGVKD. Deletions cut 4 bases from V and 0 bases from J, with 18 bases between. The CDR3 has 17 amino acids. In DNA form, the CDR3 reads TGTGCCATCAGTGTAGGCGGGGCAGGACCTATGAACACTGAAGCTTTCTTT. Translating it yields CAISVGGAGPMNTEAFF.

This chain links TRBV2 with TRBJ1-5; 7 bases fit TRBD1. With 6 bases clipped from V and 3 bases from J, the junction kept 8 bases outside the gene matches. Germline CDR1 and CDR2: SNHLY and FYNNEI. CDR3 length: 15 amino acids. As DNA, the CDR3 is TGTGCCAGCAGACGTGGGACAGTCCCCAATCAGCCCCAGCATTTT. Translated: CASRRGTVPNQPQHF.

The rearrangement uses TRBV5-5 and TRBJ1-1; D unresolved. This CDR3 is built from 13 residues. Looked up from germline, CDR1 is SGHKS and CDR2 is YYEKEE (reference sequence). V lost 1 base, J lost 2 bases, and 6 bases lay in between. DNA of the CDR3: TGTGCCAGCAGCTTGTACAGCAACACTGAAGCTTTCTTT. The encoded protein is CASSLYSNTEAFF.

In its sample, this clone was seen once. V gene TRBV27 combines with J gene TRBJ1-6; 7 positions agree with TRBD1. The length of the CDR3 is 15 residues. Per germline, CDR1 MNHEY and CDR2 SMNVEV (reference sequence). The trim removed 4 bases at V and 7 bases at J, leaving 7 bases unmatched. The DNA of the CDR3 is TGTGCCAGCAGTTCCGACAGGGTTGCGAATTCACCCCTCCACTTT. It is translated as CASSSDRVANSPLHF.

The J gene is TRBJ1-2, the V gene TRBV27, with 9 positions matching TRBD1. The CDR3 length is 15 residues. Germline CDR1 reads MNHEY; CDR2 reads SMNVEV (reference sequence). V lost 6 bases, J lost 1 base, and 6 bases stayed unmatched. The CDR3 DNA is TGTGCCAGCAGGGGACAGGGCGGGGGTAACTATGGCTACACCTTC. Its translation: CASRGQGGGNYGYTF.

The V gene is TRBV5-1, the J gene TRBJ1-1; no clear D. The CDR3 consists of 16 residues. Germline V lookup: CDR1 SGHRS, CDR2 YFSETQ. The V and J ends lost 4 bases and 0 bases respectively, with 16 bases between them. The CDR3 sequence is CASSPEPGSMNTEAFF. The CDR3 bases are TGCGCCAGCAGCCCGGAACCCGGGAGCATGAACACTGAAGCTTTCTTT.

The V call is TRBV6-1, the J call TRBJ1-1; perhaps TRBD1 as D (5 bases). Germline loops: CDR1 MNHNS, CDR2 SASEGT. The CDR3 sequence is 13 residues long. The V gene lost 1 base and the J gene lost 10 bases, with 13 bases spanning the gap. Written as DNA, the CDR3 is TGTGCCAGCAGTGAAGTTACAGGCTCGCGAGCTTTCTTT. Protein product: CASSEVTGSRAFF.

Worth noting for this clone: Additional DNA sequences in this sample encode the identical CDR3. V and J are TRBV12-3 or TRBV12-4 and TRBJ1-2, with TRBD1 matching over 9 bases. CDR3 length equals 13 residues. The ends lost 5 bases at V and 6 bases at J; junction bases unmatched: 4. The CDR3 DNA sequence: TGTGCCAGCAGTCCGGGGACAGGGCATGGCTACACCTTC. Translating gives CASSPGTGHGYTF.

The rearrangement joins TRBV4-2 to TRBJ1-2; D remains unclear. This CDR3 region has 17 residues. The germline V and J ends were trimmed by 1 base and 1 base, with 16 bases remaining between them. Germline CDR1 is LGHNA and CDR2 is YNFKEQ. The CDR3 nucleotides read TGTGCCAGCAGCCAAGGAGGGAGGCAGGTTGATAACTATGGCTACACCTTC. Protein sequence: CASSQGGRQVDNYGYTF.

This rearrangement joins TRBV28 to TRBJ1-2, with a possible D match to TRBD1 (6 bases). Germline loops: CDR1 MDHEN, CDR2 SYDVKM. The CDR3 runs 16 residues. With 3 bases removed from V and 5 bases from J, the gap between germline ends came to 19 bases. The CDR3 loop reads CASSFQTQGFLYGYTF. The CDR3 DNA reads as TGTGCCAGCAGTTTTCAGACACAGGGTTTCCTATATGGCTACACCTTC.

The CDR3 region has the DNA TGTGCCAGCGGGGGGTTTGGAGATACGCAGTATTTT. Its protein product is CASGGFGDTQYF. V gene TRBV14 combines with J gene TRBJ2-3; the D gene is possibly TRBD2 (6 bases). Trimming shortened V by 8 bases and J by 5 bases, and 11 bases separated the two germline ends. Germline V CDR1 and CDR2: SGHDN, FVKESK. CDR3 length: 12 residues.

This clone was detected once. The J gene is TRBJ1-2, the V gene TRBV19, with 8 bases matching TRBD1. Trimming removed 3 bases from V and 6 bases from J; junction bases left unmatched: 6. The CDR3 is 14 amino acids. The germline V gene encodes CDR1 LNHDA and CDR2 SQIVND (reference sequence). Here the CDR3 DNA reads TGTGCCAGTAGTATTAGAGGACAGGGCAATGGCTACACCTTC. Amino acids: CASSIRGQGNGYTF. Full variable domain (remainder filled in from reference TRBV19 and TRBJ1-2): DGGITQSPKYLFRKEGQNVTLSCEQNLNHDAMYWYRQDPGQGLRLIYYSQIVNDFQKGDIAEGYSVSREKKESFPLTVTSAQKNPTAFYLCASSIRGQGNGYTFGSGTRLTVV.

The table lists this clone with a few counts. The rearrangement links TRBV6-2 or TRBV6-3 to TRBJ1-1, with no clear D. The CDR3 is 12 amino acids. V was clipped by 2 bases and J by 5 bases, with 6 bases between them. Germline CDR1 reads MNHEY; CDR2 reads SVGEGT. This CDR3 reads CASSYVVTEAFF. In DNA form, the CDR3 reads TGTGCCAGCAGTTACGTAGTAACTGAAGCTTTCTTT.

This chain joins TRBV7-9 and TRBJ1-2; D call uncertain. Per germline, CDR1 SEHNR and CDR2 FQNEAQ (reference sequence). Trimming stripped 7 bases from V and 4 bases from J, with 10 bases between. The CDR3 is 12 amino acids. The CDR3 DNA follows: TGTGCCAGCACCGCCGGGTCCTATGGCTACACCTTC. Translating it yields CASTAGSYGYTF.